These 6 T cell receptor beta chains came from one sample sequenced in a study of tumor and adjacent non-tumor tissue in lung cancer. TCRbeta libraries were built with three rounds of nested PCR, modified from ARM-PCR. TCRdb ran MiXCR on the multiplex PCR reads and lists one entry per CDR3 protein. The sample holds 95,000 to 150,000 distinct CDR3 sequences, about 66% seen once. No cell sorting was done before RNA was extracted from the tissue. Material: lung tumor tissue. Receptor source: a man in his thirties or forties with non-small cell lung cancer.

This clonotype showed up many times. The chain is built from TRBV4-2 and TRBJ2-5, with TRBD1 matching 7 bases. V lost 2 bases to trimming and J lost 3 bases; unmatched junction nucleotides: 3. The germline gives CDR1 LGHNA, CDR2 YNFKEQ. The CDR3 totals 14 residues. CDR3 region: CASSQKQGKETQYF. CDR3 coding DNA: TGTGCCAGCAGCCAAAAACAGGGGAAAGAGACCCAGTACTTC.

A note on this clonotype: Germline and junction disagree at one end, which may indicate a read error. The chain couples TRBV29-1 to TRBJ2-2, with TRBD2 matching over 11 bases. The CDR3 is 15 residues long. CDR1 and CDR2 (germline): SQVTM, ANQGSEA. DNA for the CDR3: TGCAGCATTGAAACTAGCGGGGGAAAAACTGGGGAGCTGTTTTTT. It is translated as CSIETSGGKTGELFF.

This clonotype was seen many times. This chain uses TRBV20-1 with TRBJ1-5; the match to TRBD1 covers 7 bases. CDR3 length: 15 amino acids. Trimming took 6 bases from V and 1 from J; bases not matched to a gene: 9. Germline-derived CDR1 and CDR2 are DFQATT and SNEGSKA (reference sequence). The DNA of the CDR3 is TGCAGTGCCCGCGGGACAGTCAAGAGCAATCAGCCCCAGCATTTT. Translating it yields CSARGTVKSNQPQHF.

Remarks on this clonotype: Just one base apart from a much larger clone, this may be a read error. The chain combines TRBV6-1 with TRBJ2-7; D not certain. The CDR3 runs 14 residues. CDR1 is MNHNS, CDR2 SASEGT, per germline. CDR3 DNA sequence: TGTGTCAGCAGTGCCGACATGGTATCCTACGAGCAGTACTTC. Its translation: CVSSADMVSYEQYF.

A remark on this clonotype: One end of the junction varies from germline; a read error may be responsible. The J gene is TRBJ2-7, the V gene TRBV6-5; no firm D call. The CDR3 sequence is 15 residues long. Germline lookup yields CDR1 MNHEY and CDR2 SVGAGI. CDR3 residues: CAGSLIPGSPYEQYF. Written as DNA, the CDR3 is TGTGCCGGCAGCTTGATTCCGGGCAGTCCCTACGAGCAGTACTTC.

For this clonotype: A much larger clonotype is one base distant, so this may be a read error. V and J are TRBV4-1 and TRBJ1-2; D gene unclear. This CDR3 comprises 13 residues. Germline CDR1 is MGHRA and CDR2 is YSYEKL. The CDR3 DNA reads as TGCACCAGCAGCGGAGGCCGGCACTATGGCTACACCTTC. The encoded protein is CTSSGGRHYGYTF.